These 28 T cell receptor beta chains originate from one sample sequenced in a study of OX40 agonist ivuxolimab in advanced cancers. Profiled with immunoSEQ multiplex PCR; TCRdb holds only in-frame clones, not every one. Altogether approximately 84,000 clones are present, roughly nine tenths being singletons, with the ten largest covering less than 0.2%. Sequenced here: CD4+ or CD8+ T cells sorted from blood, sampled in a trial of the OX40 agonist ivuxolimab. These receptors were collected from an adult with an advanced solid tumor such as melanoma, head and neck, liver or kidney cancer.

The chain couples TRBV10-3 to TRBJ1-6, with D possibly TRBD1 on 5 matching bases. V was trimmed by 8 bases and J by 8 bases, leaving 13 bases between them. This CDR3 spans 13 amino acids. Germline CDR1 reads ENHRY; CDR2 reads SYGVKD. The CDR3 loop reads CAIAGVRDSPLHF. As DNA, the CDR3 is TGTGCCATCGCGGGGGTCCGAGATTCACCCCTCCACTTT.

The rearrangement joins TRBV10-3 to TRBJ2-2; the D gene could be TRBD1 or TRBD2 (5 bases each). The CDR3 runs to 14 residues. With 6 bases removed from V and 3 bases from J, the gap between germline ends came to 11 bases. Germline V CDR1 and CDR2: ENHRY, SYGVKD. Here the CDR3 reads CAIRGDADTGELFF. The CDR3 coding sequence is TGTGCCATCAGGGGGGACGCCGACACCGGGGAGCTGTTTTTT.

The chain recombines TRBV4-1 with TRBJ1-4; D uncertain. Trimming cost V 4 bases and J 0 bases, with 12 bases left between them. The CDR3 totals 16 residues. Germline CDR1 and CDR2: MGHRA and YSYEKL. The CDR3, as DNA: TGCGCCAGCAGCCCCCAAGGTCTATCAACTAATGAAAAACTGTTTTTT. Its protein product is CASSPQGLSTNEKLFF.

The chain has TRBV5-6 and TRBJ2-3; 9 bases are a match to TRBD1. Losses at the gene ends were 2 bases for V and 2 bases for J; bases not matched to a gene: 6. In germline, CDR1 is SGHDT, CDR2 YYEEEE. The CDR3 has 16 amino acids. CDR3 DNA: TGTGCCAGCAGCTTCGGGACAGGGAGATCCACAGATACGCAGTATTTT. It translates to CASSFGTGRSTDTQYF.

The CDR3 DNA reads as TGCGCCAGCAGCCAGGAAGCTACTGGCGGAGACTATGGCTACACCTTC. It yields the protein CASSQEATGGDYGYTF. V and J are TRBV4-3 and TRBJ1-2, with no clear D. The ends were cut back, 3 bases at V and 3 bases at J, with 17 bases in the middle. The germline gives CDR1 LGHNA, CDR2 YSLEER. The CDR3 length is 16 residues.

J is TRBJ1-4 and V is TRBV14, with no clear D. This CDR3 region has 15 residues. The V end was cut by 4 bases, the J end by 2 bases, with 11 bases between. In germline, CDR1 is SGHDN, CDR2 FVKESK. Written as DNA, the CDR3 is TGTGCCAGCAGCCTACAGCGTACGACTAATGAAAAACTGTTTTTT. It yields the protein CASSLQRTTNEKLFF. Supplemented by reference TRBV14 and TRBJ1-4, the full variable domain reads EAGVTQFPSHSVIEKGQTVTLRCDPISGHDNLYWYRRVMGKEIKFLLHFVKESKQDESGMPNNRFLAERTGGTYSTLKVQPAELEDSGVYFCASSLQRTTNEKLFFGSGTQLSVL.

The chain joins TRBV12-2 to TRBJ1-5; TRBD1, the D gene given by the table, was not confirmed from the DNA. TRBV12-2 is an annotated pseudogene. CDR3 length equals 19 residues. The CDR3 DNA follows: TGTGCAAGTCGCCTCCTTAGTGGGCCGGATTGTCTGGGCAATCAGCCCCAGCATTTT. As protein: CASRLLSGPDCLGNQPQHF.

This clone has just one count. The chain employs TRBV27 and TRBJ2-1; TRBD2 aligns across 10 bases. The junction had 11 bases not matched to a gene; V was cut back by 6 bases and J by 0 bases. CDR1 MNHEY and CDR2 SMNVEV come from the germline V gene (reference sequence). CDR3 length: 18 amino acids. The CDR3 bases are TGTGCCAGCAGCAAGAGCGGGAGGGCCGCTGGCTCCTACAATGAGCAGTTCTTC. It translates to CASSKSGRAAGSYNEQFF.

The rearrangement uses TRBV5-1 and TRBJ1-6; D unresolved. V was pared by 1 base and J by 1 base, with 6 bases between. CDR1 SGHRS and CDR2 YFSETQ come from the germline V gene. The CDR3 has 15 amino acids. CDR3 protein: CASSLRESYNSPLHF. The DNA of the CDR3 is TGCGCCAGCAGCTTGAGGGAATCCTATAATTCACCCCTCCACTTT.

The chain uses TRBV11-2 and TRBJ2-3, with D possibly called TRBD1 or TRBD2 (6 bases each). This CDR3 has 14 amino acids. Trimming pared 3 bases from V and 0 bases from J, leaving 7 bases between. CDR1 is SGHAT, CDR2 FQNNGV, per germline. The chain's CDR3 is CASSFGGSTDTQYF. Here the CDR3 DNA reads TGTGCCAGCAGCTTCGGGGGCAGCACAGATACGCAGTATTTT.

V is TRBV29-1 and J is TRBJ1-5, with 7 positions matching TRBD1. The V segment lost 4 bases and the J segment 5 bases; nucleotides outside the gene matches: 5. Looked up from germline, CDR1 is SQVTM and CDR2 is ANQGSEA. The CDR3 is 13 residues long. CDR3 protein: CSVAGRGDQPQHF. The CDR3 DNA is TGCAGCGTTGCTGGCAGGGGGGATCAGCCCCAGCATTTT.

This chain connects TRBV6-1 to TRBJ2-5; D gene unclear. The CDR3 spans 15 residues. Germline V gene lookup returns CDR1 MNHNS and CDR2 SASEGT. V was shortened by 1 base and J by 4 bases, with 13 bases between the two germline ends. The DNA for the CDR3 is TGTGCCAGCAGTGAAGTGGTGGGGTTTCCAGAGACCCAGTACTTC. Its protein is CASSEVVGFPETQYF.

V and J are TRBV29-1 and TRBJ1-1; no clear D gene. The CDR3 runs to 15 residues. The germline V gene has CDR1 SQVTM and CDR2 ANQGSEA. V lost 0 bases and J 0 bases, leaving 11 bases between the germline ends. CDR3 in DNA: TGCAGCGTTGAAGATGTGTTCCCCATGAACACTGAAGCTTTCTTT. Protein sequence: CSVEDVFPMNTEAFF.

The gene calls are TRBV4-1 and TRBJ1-4, with D perhaps TRBD1 (6 bases). This CDR3 spans 15 amino acids. V gave up 1 base and J gave up 4 bases, with 10 bases separating them. Germline V gene data show CDR1 as MGHRA and CDR2 as YSYEKL. CDR3 in amino acids: CASSQGDTYNEKLFF. CDR3 nucleotide sequence: TGCGCCAGCAGCCAAGGGGACACCTATAATGAAAAACTGTTTTTT.

The chain couples TRBV5-1 to TRBJ2-7; TRBD1 matches at 9 bases. V gave up 2 bases and J gave up 4 bases; unmatched junction bases: 7. Germline lookup yields CDR1 SGHRS and CDR2 YFSETQ. This CDR3 contains 15 residues. This chain's CDR3 is CASSFGTGLTYEQYF. CDR3 sequence (DNA): TGCGCCAGCAGCTTCGGGACAGGGCTAACATACGAGCAGTACTTC.

This chain connects TRBV6-5 to TRBJ1-1, with 10 nucleotides matching TRBD1. V lost 5 bases, J lost 10 bases, and 13 bases stayed unmatched. The CDR3 loop spans 15 amino acids. The germline CDR1 and CDR2 sequences are MNHEY and SVGAGI. DNA of the CDR3: TGTGCCAGCAGTCCACCGGGACAGGGGATTTTTGGAGCTTTCTTT. Amino acids: CASSPPGQGIFGAFF.

As for this clone: Distinct nucleotide sequences in the sample also encode this CDR3. The CDR3 is CAISESYSGSGYEQYF. CDR3 bases: TGTGCCATCAGTGAATCGTATAGCGGGAGTGGCTACGAGCAGTACTTC. The rearrangement joins TRBV10-3 to TRBJ2-7; 9 positions agree with TRBD2. V dropped 3 bases and J dropped 3; count of bases not matched to a gene: 9. Germline V gene lookup returns CDR1 ENHRY and CDR2 SYGVKD. The CDR3 consists of 16 residues.

V usage is TRBV7-2 and J usage is TRBJ1-1; no clear D. V dropped 1 base and J dropped 8 bases, with 11 bases sitting between them. In germline, CDR1 is SGHTA, CDR2 FQGNSA. The CDR3 loop spans 13 amino acids. The CDR3 nucleotides are TGTGCCAGCAGCTTAGAATCAGCGGGGGAAGCTTTCTTT. As protein: CASSLESAGEAFF.

In this sample, this clone turned up a few times. V is TRBV27 and J is TRBJ2-7, with 13 bases lining up with TRBD2. CDR3 length equals 15 residues. The germline V gene encodes CDR1 MNHEY and CDR2 SMNVEV (reference sequence). The V gene end was trimmed by 6 bases and the J gene end by 4 bases; junction bases not matched to a gene: 6. The CDR3 loop is CASRPGLAGVYEQYF. DNA of the CDR3: TGTGCCAGCAGACCCGGACTAGCGGGAGTATACGAGCAGTACTTC.

The chain is built from TRBV6-6 and TRBJ1-1; unclear D gene. V lost 2 bases to trimming and J lost 0 bases, with 10 bases between them. The V gene's germline CDR1 is MNHNY and CDR2 SVGAGI (reference sequence). The CDR3 covers 15 residues. CDR3 sequence reads: CASSYSPALNTEAFF. The CDR3, as DNA: TGTGCCAGCAGTTACAGTCCGGCGCTGAACACTGAAGCTTTCTTT.

The CDR3 DNA is TGCGCCAGCAGCTTGGCAGACAGGGTGGACTCTGGAAACACCATATATTTT. It encodes CASSLADRVDSGNTIYF. V usage is TRBV5-1 and J usage is TRBJ1-3; 7 bases match TRBD1. The trim removed 0 bases at V and 0 bases at J, leaving 6 bases unmatched. In germline, CDR1 is SGHRS, CDR2 YFSETQ. This CDR3 has 17 amino acids. The full variable domain, rest sourced from reference TRBV5-1 and TRBJ1-3, is KAGVTQTPRYLIKTRGQQVTLSCSPISGHRSVSWYQQTPGQGLQFLFEYFSETQRNKGNFPGRFSGRQFSNSRSEMNVSTLELGDSALYLCASSLADRVDSGNTIYFGEGSWLTVV.

The chain employs TRBV29-1 and TRBJ1-2; TRBD1 aligns across 8 bases. Trimming cost V 5 bases and J 1 base; bases outside gene matches: 6. From germline, CDR1 is SQVTM and CDR2 ANQGSEA. The CDR3 has 14 residues. The CDR3 sequence: CSVHTGGGNYGYTF. The CDR3 DNA reads TGCAGCGTTCATACAGGGGGAGGTAACTATGGCTACACCTTC.

The J gene is TRBJ2-7, the V gene TRBV7-8; D unresolved. The CDR3 is made up of 14 amino acids. Germline V gene data show CDR1 as SGHVS and CDR2 as FQNEAQ. Between the trimmed V and J ends, which lost 2 bases and 1 base, there was a span of 9 bases. This chain's CDR3 is CASSLSEASYEQYF. The CDR3 DNA is TGTGCCAGCAGCTTATCAGAGGCTTCCTACGAGCAGTACTTC. Full variable domain (remainder filled in from reference TRBV7-8 and TRBJ2-7): GAGVSQSPRYKVAKRGQDVALRCDPISGHVSLFWYQQALGQGPEFLTYFQNEAQLDKSGLPSDRFFAERPEGSVSTLKIQRTQQEDSAVYLCASSLSEASYEQYFGPGTRLTVT.

This chain connects TRBV2 to TRBJ1-1; a weak D match, TRBD1 (5 bases). V lost 6 bases and J 8 bases, leaving 16 bases between the germline ends. CDR3 length equals 13 residues. Per germline, CDR1 SNHLY and CDR2 FYNNEI. The CDR3 nucleotides are TGTGCCAGCAGGGAAAGAGGGGCGACAGAAGCTTTCTTT. This gives the protein CASRERGATEAFF.

The chain carries TRBV6-1 and TRBJ1-2; D remains unclear. Trimming shortened V by 3 bases and J by 4 bases, and 12 bases separated the two germline ends. Germline V gives CDR1 MNHNS, CDR2 SASEGT. This CDR3 spans 14 amino acids. Written as DNA, the CDR3 is TGTGCCAGCAGTGATAAAGCTCACTTCTATGGCTACACCTTC. It is translated as CASSDKAHFYGYTF.

This sequence joins TRBV29-1 and TRBJ2-7, with D hard to call. This CDR3 comprises 13 residues. Trimming left V 0 bases short and J 1 base short, with 7 bases between. The germline gives CDR1 SQVTM, CDR2 ANQGSEA. CDR3 in DNA: TGCAGCGTTGAAGAAACTCAATCCTACGAGCAGTACTTC. Translating gives CSVEETQSYEQYF.

The chain has TRBV28 and TRBJ1-2, with 9 bases aligning to TRBD1. This CDR3 comprises 16 residues. Trimming cost V 5 bases and J 8 bases; bases outside gene matches: 15. Germline CDR1 is MDHEN and CDR2 is SYDVKM. DNA of the CDR3: TGTGCCAGCAGTACCTACACCACAGGGGGCGATGGGGGCTACACCTTC. The encoded protein is CASSTYTTGGDGGYTF.

The rearrangement links TRBV6-5 to TRBJ1-1, with 8 bases that match TRBD1. V dropped 6 bases and J dropped 5; count of bases not matched to a gene: 8. The CDR3 runs 14 residues. Germline values: CDR1 MNHEY, CDR2 SVGAGI. The CDR3 bases are TGTGCCAGCAGCCCGGACAGGGATTTGACTGAAGCTTTCTTT. It yields the protein CASSPDRDLTEAFF.